Sequencing of this T cell receptor (beta chain) was carried out in a study of blood T cells in healthy people across ages. Regarding the study as a whole: More naive CD4+ cells and higher diversity were found in long-lived than in aged donors. TCR beta diversity per million T cells fell roughly linearly with age.

Each donor had ten milliliters of peripheral blood drawn. A sample-barcoded 5' primer and a J-beta primer mix were used in a second PCR of about 6 to 12 cycles. The authors tagged each cDNA molecule using a template-switch adaptor with 12 random nucleotides. MiXCR, applied by TCRdb to the 5' RACE reads, yields one record per CDR3 protein. The sample has roughly 680,000 distinct CDR3 sequences; over 45% are singletons. This clonotype was seen at least ten times. Its specificity is not known. Sequencing was carried out using blood. The clonotype was recovered from a woman between 55 and 75 years old in good health.

The CDR3 sequence is CASSFNAETQYF. The CDR3 DNA sequence: TGTGCCAGCAGCTTCAATGCGGAGACCCAGTACTTC. The chain employs TRBV7-2 and TRBJ2-5; no clear D. Per germline, CDR1 SGHTA and CDR2 FQGNSA. The CDR3 contains 12 residues. Trimming shortened V by 3 bases and J by 5 bases, and 7 bases separated the two germline ends.